Presented here are 28 T cell receptor beta chains from one specimen sequenced in a study of blood T cell repertoires in COVID-19. Repertoires were generated with immunoSEQ multiplex PCR, while TCRdb's copy carries only in-frame clones and drops some. The table includes roughly 64,000 clones, about 86% detected once. Sequencing used peripheral blood. These receptors all come from a man aged 40-49 years with acute or convalescent COVID-19.

The V call is TRBV19, the J call TRBJ1-2; D is perhaps TRBD1 (5 bases). Germline V CDR1 and CDR2: LNHDA, SQIVND (reference sequence). This CDR3 is built from 13 residues. Trimming removed 8 bases at V and 7 bases at J, with 17 bases between. The DNA of the CDR3 is TGTGCCAGTTCCTCCGCCGGGGGAGGTGGCTACACCTTC. Its translation: CASSSAGGGGYTF.

J is TRBJ1-4 and V is TRBV18, with unresolved D. The length of the CDR3 is 14 residues. V was shortened by 0 bases and J by 8 bases, with 10 bases between the two germline ends. Germline V gene data show CDR1 as KGHSH and CDR2 as LQKENI. CDR3 nucleotides: TGTGCCAGCTCACCACCGGAGGGCAGGGAAAAACTGTTTTTT. Protein sequence: CASSPPEGREKLFF. Full variable domain (outside the CDR3, taken from reference TRBV18 and TRBJ1-4): NAGVMQNPRHLVRRRGQEARLRCSPMKGHSHVYWYRQLPEEGLKFMVYLQKENIIDESGMPKERFSAEFPKEGPSILRIQQVVRGDSAAYFCASSPPEGREKLFFGSGTQLSVL.

The rearrangement links TRBV7-3 to TRBJ2-2; 10 bases are shared with TRBD1. This CDR3 is built from 15 residues. Germline CDR1 and CDR2: SGHTA and FQGTGA. V shed 5 bases, J shed 4 bases, and the junction held 4 bases outside the gene matches. The CDR3 coding sequence is TGTGCCAGCAGCCCGACAGGGGGCCTCACCGGGGAGCTGTTTTTT. Residues: CASSPTGGLTGELFF. Full variable domain (rest looked up from reference TRBV7-3 and TRBJ2-2): GAGVSQTPSNKVTEKGKYVELRCDPISGHTALYWYRQSLGQGPEFLIYFQGTGAADDSGLPNDRFFAVRPEGSVSTLKIQRTERGDSAVYLCASSPTGGLTGELFFGEGSRLTVL.

V usage is TRBV29-1 and J usage is TRBJ2-3; D is possibly TRBD2 (5 bases). The CDR3 runs 15 residues. In germline, CDR1 is SQVTM, CDR2 ANQGSEA. Deletions cut 2 bases from V and 3 bases from J, with 15 bases between. CDR3 in DNA: TGCAGCGTTGAATTTCTGGGGTGGAGGACAGATACGCAGTATTTT. Encoded protein: CSVEFLGWRTDTQYF.

The V gene is TRBV14, the J gene TRBJ1-1; D is unresolved. The CDR3 has 13 amino acids. Germline CDR1 SGHDN, CDR2 FVKESK. V was trimmed by 8 bases and J by 0 bases, leaving 10 bases between them. CDR3 residues: CASSQMLNTEAFF. CDR3 nucleotide sequence: TGTGCCAGCTCACAGATGTTGAACACTGAAGCTTTCTTT.

V is TRBV5-1 and J is TRBJ2-5; 8 nucleotides line up with TRBD2. This CDR3 is built from 18 residues. V dropped 1 base and J dropped 5; count of bases not matched to a gene: 16. CDR1 and CDR2 (germline): SGHRS, YFSETQ. The CDR3 bases are TGCGCCAGCAGCTTGTTTTTAGCGGGGACTAATTTCGGGGAGACCCAGTACTTC. This encodes CASSLFLAGTNFGETQYF.

This clone was picked up a small number of times. The chain uses TRBV4-1 and TRBJ2-7, with TRBD2 as a possible D gene (5 bases). CDR3 length: 14 residues. V lost 4 bases and J lost 7, with 17 bases in between. The germline CDR1 and CDR2 sequences are MGHRA and YSYEKL. CDR3 in amino acids: CASSLRGPLGEQYF. The CDR3 nucleotides are TGCGCCAGCAGCCTACGCGGGCCACTCGGGGAGCAGTACTTC.

CDR3 sequence: CASSAGSNYGYTF. The CDR3 coding sequence is TGCGCCAGCAGCGCCGGTAGTAACTATGGCTACACCTTC. The V call is TRBV5-1, the J call TRBJ1-2; D remains unclear. This CDR3 is 13 amino acids long. V gave up 4 bases and J gave up 1 base, with 8 bases separating them. CDR1 and CDR2 from the germline V gene are SGHRS and YFSETQ.

CDR3 in DNA: TGTGCCAGCAGCTCACCGGGACAGGGGGGCGAAAAACTGTTTTTT. It yields the protein CASSSPGQGGEKLFF. J is TRBJ1-4 and V is TRBV5-4, with 11 bases that match TRBD1. CDR3 size: 15 residues. In germline, CDR1 is SGHNT, CDR2 YYREEE (reference sequence). V was clipped by 3 bases and J by 8 bases; unmatched bases: 6.

CDR3 bases: TGCGCCAGCAGGGCAGGGGGCGGTGAAAAACTGTTTTTT. Its translation is CASRAGGGEKLFF. The chain links TRBV4-1 to TRBJ1-4; 8 positions agree with TRBD1. V was pared by 6 bases and J by 7 bases, with 4 bases of the junction left unmatched. The CDR3 is 13 residues long. Germline lookup yields CDR1 MGHRA and CDR2 YSYEKL.

The V gene is TRBV7-2, the J gene TRBJ2-3, with D possibly being TRBD2 (6 bases). This CDR3 region has 15 residues. Germline V gene lookup returns CDR1 SGHTA and CDR2 FQGNSA. V was cut by 5 bases and J by 3 bases, with 15 bases left in between. The CDR3 region has the DNA TGTGCCAGCAGCCCCTCCGTCGGGAGAACAGATACGCAGTATTTT. This gives the protein CASSPSVGRTDTQYF.

V usage is TRBV12-3 or TRBV12-4 and J usage is TRBJ1-1; TRBD1 agrees at 8 bases. V trimming: 7 bases; J trimming: 11 bases; junction bases outside the gene matches: 9. The CDR3 length is 12 residues. This CDR3 is CASKPATGVAFF. The CDR3 region has the DNA TGTGCCAGCAAGCCCGCGACAGGGGTGGCTTTCTTT.

The chain carries TRBV4-1 and TRBJ2-3, with 8 bases matching TRBD2. The CDR3 spans 19 residues. V shed 2 bases and J 3 bases; nucleotides not matched to a gene: 16. The V gene's germline CDR1 is MGHRA and CDR2 YSYEKL. The CDR3 region has the DNA TGCGCCAGCAGCCAAAGAGCAACGTCTCCTGCGGGGGGTACAGATACGCAGTATTTT. It encodes CASSQRATSPAGGTDTQYF.

The V gene is TRBV11-2, the J gene TRBJ1-2; D possibly corresponds to TRBD1 (5 bases). The CDR3 extends over 13 amino acids. V lost 4 bases to trimming and J lost 8 bases, with 14 bases between them. The germline V gene has CDR1 SGHAT and CDR2 FQNNGV. The CDR3 bases are TGTGCCAGCAGCTGGGGGGGAATACGGGGCTACACCTTC. Translating it yields CASSWGGIRGYTF.

This chain links TRBV24-1 with TRBJ2-3, with 8 bases lining up with TRBD1. V lost 3 bases, J lost 1 base, and 2 bases stayed unmatched. The CDR3 runs to 15 residues. In germline, CDR1 is KGHDR, CDR2 SFDVKD. CDR3 bases: TGTGCCACCAGTGATCCGGGACAGGGCACAGATACGCAGTATTTT. This encodes CATSDPGQGTDTQYF.

V is TRBV6-6 and J is TRBJ1-2; D gene uncertain. Germline V gene data show CDR1 as MNHNY and CDR2 as SVGAGI (reference sequence). The V gene lost 11 bases and the J gene lost 2 bases, with 12 bases spanning the gap. The CDR3 loop spans 12 amino acids. The CDR3 sequence: CALRVLNYGYTF. The CDR3 DNA follows: TGTGCCCTGAGGGTCCTCAACTATGGCTACACCTTC.

The chain joins TRBV5-6 to TRBJ1-5; D call uncertain. V lost 1 base, J lost 5 bases, and 7 bases lay in between. The germline CDR1 and CDR2 sequences are SGHDT and YYEEEE. This CDR3 is 13 amino acids long. The CDR3 sequence is CASSLWADQPQHF. The DNA for the CDR3 is TGTGCCAGCAGCTTGTGGGCCGATCAGCCCCAGCATTTT.

The gene calls are TRBV5-1 and TRBJ1-4; no clear D. Per the germline V gene, CDR1 is SGHRS and CDR2 is YFSETQ. This CDR3 spans 15 amino acids. The V end lost 4 bases, the J end lost 3 bases, and 13 bases lay between the germline ends. CDR3 amino acids: CASSPGQTPNEKLFF. DNA for the CDR3: TGCGCCAGCAGCCCTGGGCAGACGCCTAATGAAAAACTGTTTTTT.

The chain joins TRBV12-3 or TRBV12-4 to TRBJ1-1; TRBD1 matches at 8 bases. V dropped 0 bases and J dropped 11; count of bases not matched to a gene: 2. The CDR3 runs to 12 residues. CDR3 sequence reads: CASSLATGVAFF. CDR3 nucleotides: TGTGCCAGCAGTTTAGCGACAGGGGTGGCTTTCTTT.

The J gene is TRBJ2-6, the V gene TRBV12-5; no clear D gene. This CDR3 has 16 amino acids. The V end was cut by 2 bases, the J end by 0 bases, with 8 bases between. The germline CDR1 and CDR2 sequences are LGHNT and FRNRAP. The CDR3 DNA reads as TGTGCTAGTGGTTTGACCGCCGGCTCTGGGGCCAACGTCCTGACTTTC. It translates to CASGLTAGSGANVLTF. The variable domain in full, with the rest retrieved from reference TRBV12-5 and TRBJ2-6, is DARVTQTPRHKVTEMGQEVTMRCQPILGHNTVFWYRQTMMQGLELLAYFRNRAPLDDSGMPKDRFSAEMPDATLATLKIQPSEPRDSAVYFCASGLTAGSGANVLTFGAGSRLTVL.

The chain uses TRBV5-1 and TRBJ1-1, with D uncertain. CDR3 length equals 15 residues. Germline assignment: CDR1 SGHRS and CDR2 YFSETQ. Trimming cost V 0 bases and J 3 bases, with 12 bases left between them. The CDR3, as DNA: TGCGCCAGCAGCTTGGATCCCGGGAGGGACACTGAAGCTTTCTTT. Translation gives CASSLDPGRDTEAFF.

Only one count was recorded for this clone. The J gene is TRBJ2-7, the V gene TRBV13; D is unclear. The CDR3 length is 15 residues. Germline V CDR1 and CDR2: PRHDT, FYEKMQ (reference sequence). V was cut by 5 bases and J by 0 bases, with 14 bases left in between. DNA of the CDR3: TGTGCCAGCAGCAGCAAAACAGCCTACTCCTACGAGCAGTACTTC. Residues: CASSSKTAYSYEQYF.

V and J are TRBV6-5 and TRBJ2-7; D perhaps matches TRBD1 (6 bases). Looked up from germline, CDR1 is MNHEY and CDR2 is SVGAGI. Trimming shortened V by 6 bases and J by 5 bases, and 17 bases separated the two germline ends. The CDR3 loop spans 14 amino acids. CDR3 loop: CASSLNRDYDEQYF. The DNA of the CDR3 is TGTGCCAGCAGCCTTAACAGGGATTACGACGAGCAGTACTTC.

The chain joins TRBV29-1 to TRBJ1-1; perhaps TRBD1 as D (5 bases). This CDR3 is built from 13 residues. V was clipped by 5 bases and J by 2 bases, with 12 bases between them. From germline, CDR1 is SQVTM and CDR2 ANQGSEA. In DNA, the CDR3 is TGCAGCGTTAAGTCGACAGCTAACACTGAAGCTTTCTTT. This encodes CSVKSTANTEAFF.

This chain connects TRBV30 to TRBJ1-6; the D gene is possibly TRBD1 (6 bases). V was clipped by 2 bases and J by 3 bases, with 17 bases between them. This CDR3 is built from 17 residues. Germline V gives CDR1 GTSNPN, CDR2 SVGIG (reference sequence). CDR3 sequence (DNA): TGTGCCTGGAGTAGGACAGCGCAAAAGGGCTATAATTCACCCCTCCACTTT. Its protein product is CAWSRTAQKGYNSPLHF.

The CDR3 sequence is CASSSKPAGSSYNEQFF. The CDR3 coding sequence is TGTGCCAGCAGTTCAAAACCAGCGGGGAGCTCCTACAATGAGCAGTTCTTC. The chain combines TRBV28 with TRBJ2-1; 7 bases align to TRBD2. Losses at the gene ends were 4 bases for V and 0 bases for J; bases not matched to a gene: 9. The V gene's germline CDR1 is MDHEN and CDR2 SYDVKM. The length of the CDR3 is 17 residues.

The V call is TRBV28, the J call TRBJ2-7; TRBD1 matches at 9 bases. This CDR3 has 16 residues. Unmatched junction bases numbered 15, after V lost 7 bases and J lost 5 bases. CDR1 and CDR2 (germline): MDHEN, SYDVKM. CDR3 amino acids: CASTPLGGTGKDEQYF. As DNA, the CDR3 is TGTGCCAGCACCCCCCTCGGCGGGACAGGGAAGGACGAGCAGTACTTC.

This chain links TRBV4-2 with TRBJ1-6; possibly TRBD1 for D (5 bases). This CDR3 contains 17 residues. Trimming stripped 0 bases from V and 10 bases from J, with 19 bases between. Germline-derived CDR1 and CDR2 are LGHNA and YNFKEQ. CDR3 DNA sequence: TGTGCCAGCAGCCAAGAGAAGGAGGAGGGGCTCGGGTCACCCCTCCACTTT. This codes for CASSQEKEEGLGSPLHF.